One and the same sample provided the 21 T cell receptor beta chains below, sequenced in a study of T cell responses to AZD1222 COVID-19 vaccine. Profiling relied on immunoSEQ multiplex PCR, and the TCRdb table lists in-frame clones only, not all of them. This table holds more than 110,000 clones, around 93% found once. The material sequenced was peripheral blood, taken on day 0 of AZD1222 vaccination. The receptors originated from an adult in good health.

The chain carries TRBV5-4 and TRBJ2-5; perhaps TRBD2 as D (6 bases). The V end lost 0 bases, the J end lost 4 bases, and 16 bases lay between the germline ends. CDR1 is SGHNT, CDR2 YYREEE, per germline (reference sequence). The CDR3 consists of 16 residues. In DNA, the CDR3 is TGTGCCAGCAGCTTGGCTGGTGGGCAGGGAGGAGAGACCCAGTACTTC. Amino acids: CASSLAGGQGGETQYF. The variable domain in full, with the rest retrieved from reference TRBV5-4 and TRBJ2-5, is ETGVTQSPTHLIKTRGQQVTLRCSSQSGHNTVSWYQQALGQGPQFIFQYYREEENGRGNFPPRFSGLQFPNYSSELNVNALELDDSALYLCASSLAGGQGGETQYFGPGTRLLVL.

This sequence joins TRBV6-5 and TRBJ1-1, with D possibly being TRBD1 (5 bases). CDR1 is MNHEY, CDR2 SVGAGI, per germline. There are 14 residues in the CDR3. V was shortened by 8 bases and J by 8 bases, with 21 bases between the two germline ends. CDR3 nucleotide sequence: TGTGCCAGCTCAAGGCTGACAGAGCCAACAGAAGCTTTCTTT. Its protein product is CASSRLTEPTEAFF.

The chain has TRBV18 and TRBJ1-3, with D unclear. Trimming removed 6 bases at V and 5 bases at J, with 11 bases between. Germline V CDR1 and CDR2: KGHSH, LQKENI. CDR3 size: 13 residues. Here the CDR3 reads CASSEERRNTIYF. The CDR3 DNA is TGTGCCAGCTCGGAGGAAAGAAGAAACACCATATATTTT.

J is TRBJ1-1 and V is TRBV30; TRBD1 might be the D (6 bases). CDR1 GTSNPN and CDR2 SVGIG come from the germline V gene (reference sequence). The CDR3 totals 15 residues. The V end lost 2 bases, the J end lost 14 bases, and 27 bases lay between the germline ends. The DNA for the CDR3 is TGTGCCTGGAGTTCCCAACCCAGGGGTTCCCTTCTGGGCTTCTTT. Translating gives CAWSSQPRGSLLGFF.

The chain links TRBV24-1 to TRBJ2-7; tentatively, D is TRBD1 (7 bases). CDR1 and CDR2 (germline): KGHDR, SFDVKD. This CDR3 is 12 amino acids long. V gave up 5 bases and J gave up 6 bases, with 10 bases separating them. In DNA, the CDR3 is TGTGCCACCAGTGCGCAGGGGGGCGAGCAGTACTTC. Amino acid sequence: CATSAQGGEQYF.

This chain uses TRBV12-3 or TRBV12-4 with TRBJ1-2; TRBD1 might be the D (6 bases). V lost 2 bases, J lost 6 bases, and 10 bases lay in between. The CDR3 has 13 amino acids. The CDR3 loop reads CASSLNGGHGYTF. The CDR3 DNA is TGTGCCAGCAGTTTAAACGGGGGCCATGGCTACACCTTC.

This clone turned up a few times. The rearrangement uses TRBV4-2 and TRBJ2-7, with a possible D match to TRBD2 (6 bases). Germline V gene lookup returns CDR1 LGHNA and CDR2 YNFKEQ. Trimming cost V 0 bases and J 5 bases, with 11 bases left between them. This CDR3 is 14 amino acids long. The CDR3 is CASSQDGGTDEQYF. The CDR3 DNA reads TGTGCCAGCAGCCAAGATGGGGGGACGGACGAGCAGTACTTC.

This clone was recorded a few times. CDR3: CASSLRVGTTFGAPLHF. CDR3 sequence (DNA): TGTGCCAGCAGTTTACGTGTTGGGACAACTTTCGGGGCACCCCTCCACTTT. The genes are TRBV27 and TRBJ1-6; tentatively, D is TRBD1 (6 bases). V was shortened by 2 bases and J by 11 bases, with 22 bases between the two germline ends. This CDR3 is built from 17 residues. Germline V CDR1 and CDR2: MNHEY, SMNVEV (reference sequence).

In this sample, this clone turned up a few times. The chain links TRBV9 to TRBJ2-2, with a weak D call TRBD1 (6 bases). CDR1 is SGDLS, CDR2 YYNGEE, per germline. CDR3 size: 15 residues. V lost 0 bases to trimming and J lost 4 bases, with 10 bases between them. The CDR3 DNA reads TGTGCCAGCAGCGTAGAACAGGGCAGCACCGGGGAGCTGTTTTTT. Protein: CASSVEQGSTGELFF. Drawing the rest from reference TRBV9 and TRBJ2-2, the complete variable domain is DSGVTQTPKHLITATGQRVTLRCSPRSGDLSVYWYQQSLDQGLQFLIQYYNGEERAKGNILERFSAQQFPDLHSELNLSSLELGDSALYFCASSVEQGSTGELFFGEGSRLTVL.

The V gene is TRBV6-6, the J gene TRBJ2-4; D may be TRBD1 (6 bases). Germline CDR1 MNHNY, CDR2 SVGAGI (reference sequence). V lost 7 bases and J lost 5, with 18 bases in between. This CDR3 spans 15 amino acids. The CDR3 is CASMGTGTTQNIQYF. For the CDR3, the DNA is TGTGCCAGCATGGGGACCGGGACAACCCAAAACATTCAGTACTTC.

For the CDR3, the DNA is TGTGCCATCAAGAAGCTAGCGGAAAACAATGAGCAGTTCTTC. Protein: CAIKKLAENNEQFF. The chain carries TRBV10-3 and TRBJ2-1; 7 bases line up with TRBD2. V trimming: 7 bases; J trimming: 5 bases; junction bases outside the gene matches: 8. CDR3 length: 14 amino acids. Germline V gene lookup returns CDR1 ENHRY and CDR2 SYGVKD.

The chain employs TRBV10-1 and TRBJ2-4, with a tentative D call TRBD2 (6 bases). Germline V gene data show CDR1 as WNHNN and CDR2 as SYGVQD (reference sequence). V was clipped by 8 bases and J by 6 bases, with 17 bases between them. This CDR3 is built from 14 residues. The CDR3 DNA follows: TGCGCCAGCTTCGCCCGGGGGTCAAGAAACATTCAGTACTTC. It specifies CASFARGSRNIQYF.

The J gene is TRBJ2-2, the V gene TRBV5-4, with D perhaps matching TRBD1 or TRBD2 (6 bases each). This CDR3 is 15 amino acids long. Trimming took off 2 bases at V and 6 bases at J, with 14 bases between the two ends. The germline V gene has CDR1 SGHNT and CDR2 YYREEE (reference sequence). This CDR3 reads CASSFGIGGPGELFF. Written as DNA, the CDR3 is TGTGCCAGCAGCTTTGGGATAGGGGGGCCCGGGGAGCTGTTTTTT.

The chain employs TRBV12-3 or TRBV12-4 and TRBJ2-7; D might be TRBD2 (5 bases). This CDR3 has 13 residues. Trimming took 1 base from V and 3 from J, leaving 7 bases between them. DNA of the CDR3: TGTGCCAGCAGTTTAGGGACTCTCTACGAGCAGTACTTC. Residues: CASSLGTLYEQYF.

This rearrangement joins TRBV27 to TRBJ1-1; D is uncertain. CDR1 is MNHEY and CDR2 is SMNVEV in the germline V gene (reference sequence). The CDR3 is 13 amino acids. Trimming stripped 3 bases from V and 0 bases from J, with 5 bases between. The DNA of the CDR3 is TGTGCCAGCAGTTTGGCGCTGAACACTGAAGCTTTCTTT. Protein sequence: CASSLALNTEAFF.

A single count supports this clone. Other DNA sequences in the same sample also yield this CDR3. The V call is TRBV19, the J call TRBJ2-3, with a possible D match to TRBD2 (5 bases). V was shortened by 1 base and J by 0 bases, with 5 bases between the two germline ends. This CDR3 spans 14 amino acids. Looked up from germline, CDR1 is LNHDA and CDR2 is SQIVND (reference sequence). CDR3 in amino acids: CASSIASSTDTQYF. CDR3 nucleotide sequence: TGTGCCAGTAGTATAGCTAGCAGCACAGATACGCAGTATTTT.

The V gene is TRBV7-9, the J gene TRBJ2-1; 7 nucleotides agree with TRBD2. The V gene's germline CDR1 is SEHNR and CDR2 FQNEAQ (reference sequence). The CDR3 extends over 16 amino acids. J gave up 10 bases and V 4 bases, and 16 bases lay outside the gene matches. DNA for the CDR3: TGTGCCAGCAGCTCTCGCTCGCCGGGACTAATGGGGGAGCAGTTCTTC. It translates to CASSSRSPGLMGEQFF.

This chain uses TRBV27 with TRBJ1-2, with D tentatively TRBD1 (5 bases). The CDR3 is made up of 13 amino acids. The germline gives CDR1 MNHEY, CDR2 SMNVEV (reference sequence). The V gene lost 0 bases and the J gene lost 5 bases, with 7 bases spanning the gap. For the CDR3, the DNA is TGTGCCAGCAGTTTATCGGGGCCGTATGGCTACACCTTC. Encoded protein: CASSLSGPYGYTF.

The gene calls are TRBV15 and TRBJ2-5; 8 bases agree with TRBD1. From germline, CDR1 is LNHNV and CDR2 YYDKDF (reference sequence). The CDR3 consists of 15 residues. Trimming at V came to 0 bases and at J to 5 bases, leaving 5 bases not matched to a gene. The chain's CDR3 is CATSREAGGAETQYF. CDR3 sequence (DNA): TGTGCCACCAGCAGAGAGGCAGGGGGCGCGGAGACCCAGTACTTC.

The rearrangement joins TRBV4-3 to TRBJ2-1, with D perhaps matching TRBD1 (5 bases). The CDR3 is 15 residues long. Germline V CDR1 and CDR2: LGHNA, YSLEER. V gave up 1 base and J gave up 0 bases, with 7 bases separating them. CDR3 in DNA: TGCGCCAGCAGCCAAGTACAGGACTCCTACAATGAGCAGTTCTTC. This gives the protein CASSQVQDSYNEQFF.

This chain joins TRBV6-5 and TRBJ2-1; no definite D call. Trimming removed 6 bases from V and 0 bases from J, with 12 bases in between. Per the germline V gene, CDR1 is MNHEY and CDR2 is SVGAGI. The CDR3 sequence is 15 residues long. The CDR3 sequence: CASRLDQSSYNEQFF. The DNA of the CDR3 is TGTGCCAGCAGACTTGACCAGAGCTCCTACAATGAGCAGTTCTTC.